The entry that follows covers one T cell receptor beta chain sequence. This sample is part of a study of blood T cell repertoires in COVID-19. Authors' methods: Estimation of nucleated cell counts relied on the amplification of reference gene primers. Measured with immunoSEQ multiplex PCR; TCRdb has only the in-frame clones, and not every one. The D gene and trimming were derived from the DNA, and the V and J assignments and clone size from that table. The profile shows tens of thousands of clones, roughly 90% of them singletons. The CDR3 sequence is 15 residues long. J gave up 1 base and V 5 bases, and 5 bases lay outside the gene matches. From germline, CDR1 is SGHTA and CDR2 FQGNSA.

The chain joins TRBV7-2 to TRBJ2-5, with 9 bases that match TRBD2. This receptor was identified in a woman older than 75 with active or convalescent COVID-19. Sequenced: peripheral blood. In DNA, the CDR3 is TGTGCCAGCAGCAATATACTAGCGGGCCAAGAGACCCAGTACTTC. The encoded protein is CASSNILAGQETQYF.